The 10 T cell receptor beta chains below come from one sample, sequenced in a study of blood T cell repertoires in COVID-19. The protocol was immunoSEQ multiplex PCR, while the TCRdb copy is restricted to in-frame clones and leaves out a portion. The sample shows about 170,000 clones, roughly 78% of them seen only once. What was sequenced was PBMCs or T cells enriched from blood (not recorded which). The receptors were sampled from a woman in her seventies in a cohort exposed to, infected with or recovered from COVID-19 (not recorded which).

This chain connects TRBV7-3 to TRBJ2-2; no definite D call. The CDR3 covers 15 residues. V gave up 4 bases and J gave up 3 bases, with 12 bases separating them. Germline V lookup: CDR1 SGHTA, CDR2 FQGTGA. This CDR3 is CASSSSSDYTGELFF. Here the CDR3 DNA reads TGTGCCAGCAGCTCCTCCAGCGACTACACCGGGGAGCTGTTTTTT.

This sequence joins TRBV12-5 and TRBJ2-1, with 15 positions matching TRBD2. The CDR3 is 22 residues long. V was clipped by 1 base and J by 0 bases; unmatched bases: 13. Germline V gives CDR1 LGHNT, CDR2 FRNRAP. CDR3 sequence reads: CASGLGPGTSGRPIDSYNEQFF. In DNA form, the CDR3 reads TGTGCTAGTGGTTTGGGGCCCGGGACTAGCGGGAGGCCGATAGACTCCTACAATGAGCAGTTCTTC.

This clone was observed a single time. This sequence joins TRBV27 and TRBJ1-4, with D perhaps matching TRBD1 (6 bases). Germline V gene data show CDR1 as MNHEY and CDR2 as SMNVEV (reference sequence). The CDR3 is made up of 13 amino acids. Between the trimmed V and J ends, which lost 5 bases and 7 bases, there was a span of 11 bases. The CDR3, as DNA: TGTGCCAGCAGTGCAGGGGTGGGTGAAAAACTGTTTTTT. It encodes CASSAGVGEKLFF.

This rearrangement joins TRBV15 to TRBJ2-1, with 15 bases fitting TRBD2. Germline CDR1 LNHNV, CDR2 YYDKDF (reference sequence). V shed 1 base and J 5 bases; nucleotides not matched to a gene: 6. The CDR3 extends over 18 amino acids. CDR3 nucleotides: TGTGCCACCAGCAGAGCACCGGGACTAGCGGGAGGAAACAATGAGCAGTTCTTC. This translates into CATSRAPGLAGGNNEQFF.

The chain links TRBV5-6 to TRBJ2-3; D gene uncertain. This CDR3 has 12 residues. Between the trimmed V and J ends, which lost 5 bases and 6 bases, there was a span of 10 bases. Germline values: CDR1 SGHDT, CDR2 YYEEEE. CDR3 sequence reads: CASSHEADTQYF. CDR3 coding DNA: TGTGCCAGCAGTCATGAGGCGGATACGCAGTATTTT.

In its sample, this clone was seen a few times. This rearrangement joins TRBV27 to TRBJ1-2, with D perhaps matching TRBD1 (6 bases). V was pared by 5 bases and J by 7 bases, with 20 bases between. Germline values: CDR1 MNHEY, CDR2 SMNVEV (reference sequence). The CDR3 sequence is 15 residues long. In DNA, the CDR3 is TGTGCCAGCAGTGCCGGGGACACCAGAAGGCGTGGCTACACCTTC. Translating gives CASSAGDTRRRGYTF.

V is TRBV5-1 and J is TRBJ2-2, with D hard to call. V was cut by 2 bases and J by 10 bases, with 12 bases left in between. The CDR3 sequence is 13 residues long. CDR1 is SGHRS, CDR2 YFSETQ, per germline. The CDR3 loop is CASSFSTQTELFF. In DNA, the CDR3 is TGCGCCAGCAGCTTCTCTACCCAAACGGAGCTGTTTTTT.

This clone has a count of ten or more. This chain links TRBV11-2 with TRBJ2-1; 13 nucleotides agree with TRBD2. V gave up 4 bases and J gave up 8 bases; unmatched junction bases: 11. Germline CDR1 is SGHAT and CDR2 is FQNNGV. The CDR3 consists of 17 residues. The CDR3 loop is CASSSRTSGRSPYEQFF. DNA for the CDR3: TGTGCCAGCAGCTCCAGGACTAGCGGGAGAAGCCCATATGAGCAGTTCTTC.

The table lists this clone with a few counts. The genes are TRBV4-2 and TRBJ2-7; TRBD2 matches 13 bases. This CDR3 spans 17 amino acids. With 2 bases clipped from V and 4 bases from J, the junction kept 8 bases outside the gene matches. The V gene's germline CDR1 is LGHNA and CDR2 YNFKEQ. The CDR3 loop is CASSQIPGLAGRYEQYF. The CDR3 DNA sequence: TGTGCCAGCAGCCAAATACCGGGACTAGCGGGAAGGTACGAGCAGTACTTC.

This clone was recorded only once. This chain joins TRBV15 and TRBJ2-7, with unresolved D. CDR1 is LNHNV and CDR2 is YYDKDF in the germline V gene (reference sequence). The CDR3 is 13 amino acids. Trimming removed 6 bases at V and 2 bases at J, with 11 bases between. CDR3 nucleotides: TGTGCCACCAGGATCAGTTCCACCTACGAGCAGTACTTC. Protein sequence: CATRISSTYEQYF.